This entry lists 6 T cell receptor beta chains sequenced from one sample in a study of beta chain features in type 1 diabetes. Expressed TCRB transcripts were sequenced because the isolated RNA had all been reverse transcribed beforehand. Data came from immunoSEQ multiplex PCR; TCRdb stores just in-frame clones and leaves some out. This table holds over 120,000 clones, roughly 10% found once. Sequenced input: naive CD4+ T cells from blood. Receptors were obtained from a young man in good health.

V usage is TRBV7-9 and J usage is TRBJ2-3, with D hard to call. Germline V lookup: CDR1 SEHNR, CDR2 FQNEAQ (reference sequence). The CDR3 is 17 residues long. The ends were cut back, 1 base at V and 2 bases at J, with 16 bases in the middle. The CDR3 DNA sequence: TGTGCCAGCAGCTTAGGATCCTGGCGGCTAGTCACAGATACGCAGTATTTT. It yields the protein CASSLGSWRLVTDTQYF.

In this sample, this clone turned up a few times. The DNA of the CDR3 is TGTGCCAGCAGCTTAGATGGGCTAGCGGGTATCTTCACAGATACGCAGTATTTT. Translating it yields CASSLDGLAGIFTDTQYF. V gene TRBV11-2 combines with J gene TRBJ2-3; 8 nucleotides agree with TRBD2. The CDR3 has 18 amino acids. V was clipped by 0 bases and J by 2 bases; unmatched bases: 10. Germline CDR1 SGHAT, CDR2 FQNNGV.

The CDR3 is CASSVVGGEQYF. The CDR3 DNA reads as TGTGCCAGCAGCGTAGTAGGGGGCGAGCAGTACTTC. The V call is TRBV9, the J call TRBJ2-7, with D possibly being TRBD1 (6 bases). V lost 0 bases and J 6 bases, leaving 7 bases between the germline ends. CDR1 is SGDLS and CDR2 is YYNGEE in the germline V gene. This CDR3 is 12 amino acids long.

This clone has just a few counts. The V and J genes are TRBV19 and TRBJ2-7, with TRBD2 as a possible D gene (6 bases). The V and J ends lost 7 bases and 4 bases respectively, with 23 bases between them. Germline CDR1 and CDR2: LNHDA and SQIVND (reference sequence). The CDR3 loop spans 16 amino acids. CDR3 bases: TGTGCCAGTACCGGAGGGCCCCGCGGGACCAATTACGAGCAGTACTTC. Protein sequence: CASTGGPRGTNYEQYF.

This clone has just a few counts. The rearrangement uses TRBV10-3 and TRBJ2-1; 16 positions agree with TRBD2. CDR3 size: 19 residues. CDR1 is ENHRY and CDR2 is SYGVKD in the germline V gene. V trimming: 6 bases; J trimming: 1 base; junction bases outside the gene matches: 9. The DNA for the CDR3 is TGTGCCATCAGCGGCTCCGGGACTAGCGGGGGGGCGTCCTACAATGAGCAGTTCTTC. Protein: CAISGSGTSGGASYNEQFF.

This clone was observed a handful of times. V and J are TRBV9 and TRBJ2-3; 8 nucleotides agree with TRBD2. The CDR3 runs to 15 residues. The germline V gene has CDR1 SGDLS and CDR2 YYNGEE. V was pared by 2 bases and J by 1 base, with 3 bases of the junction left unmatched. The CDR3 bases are TGTGCCAGCAGCGTCCAACTAGCGGGCACAGATACGCAGTATTTT. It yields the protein CASSVQLAGTDTQYF. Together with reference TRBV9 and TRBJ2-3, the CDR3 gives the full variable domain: DSGVTQTPKHLITATGQRVTLRCSPRSGDLSVYWYQQSLDQGLQFLIQYYNGEERAKGNILERFSAQQFPDLHSELNLSSLELGDSALYFCASSVQLAGTDTQYFGPGTRLTVL.